This T cell receptor beta chain was captured in a study of T cell clonality in common variable immunodeficiency. Study-wide findings and caveats: CVID subjects shared fewer TCRbeta clones than healthy controls did.

This clone was observed many times. The antigen is not known. The read gets to within 3 residues of the CDR3 end, and the germline J gene fills in the rest. The CDR3 has 15 residues. After removal of 5 bases from V and 5 bases from J, the junction contained 8 bases not matched to a gene. Germline CDR1 SSHAT, CDR2 FNYEAQ (reference sequence). The method was immunoSEQ multiplex PCR; TCRdb's version includes in-frame clones alone and lacks a portion of them. The specimen gives 50,000 to 65,000 clones without singletons; the ten biggest hold around 1.7%. The receptor was derived from a person aged 18 to 75 in good health. V is TRBV7-7 and J is TRBJ2-2; TRBD1 aligns across 7 bases. Sequencing was performed on peripheral blood mononuclear cells. The CDR3 DNA, read in part, is TGTGCCAGCAGCCGGGACAGTTCCTGGACCGGGGAG. It encodes CASSRDSSWTGE. The whole CDR3 protein is CASSRDSSWTGELFF.